This TCR beta chain was recorded in a study of T cell repertoires in cytomegalovirus infection. Whole-study context: Public signatures in TCR beta pointed to CMV infection and matching HLA type.

TCRdb itself ran the reads through MiXCR, one entry per CDR3 protein. The sample lists some 320,000 distinct CDR3 sequences; about 27% were seen once. Points from the study as a whole: Of the TCR beta families, the public ones yielded a cumulative frequency that identified carriers of CMV plus the relevant HLA.

This clonotype was picked up many times. Its antigen is as yet unknown. The CDR3 is 15 amino acids. Germline V lookup: CDR1 SGHDT, CDR2 YYEEEE. V was cut by 0 bases and J by 1 base, with 7 bases left in between. The V gene is TRBV5-6, the J gene TRBJ2-2; D unclear. Sequenced material: cultured PBMCs, taken from culture after CMV antigen stimulation. This sequence was found in a human donor in good health (CMV status not recorded). Some clones in this sample may be carry-over from other donors' samples. The CDR3 region has the DNA TGTGCCAGCAGCTTGGGTCCGGGGAACACCGGGGAGCTGTTTTTT. Its translation: CASSLGPGNTGELFF.